This T cell receptor beta chain was recorded in a study of blood T cell repertoires in COVID-19 (dated by TCRdb to about 2020). General notes on the study: Samples from collaborators originated in the United States, Italy and Spain and spanned both the acute and convalescent phases of COVID-19. The prospective study material was composed of cDNA or gDNA derived from T cells, B-cell-depleted T cells, or PBMCs. Samples came from the ongoing ImmuneRACE study (first 160 participants) plus 1,254 subjects from 6 global collaborators. The dataset comprised deeply sampled blood TCRbeta repertoires from subjects exposed to, actively infected with, or recovered from COVID-19. The repertoires were made available in a free public database intended to serve as a resource for research on the immune response to SARS-CoV-2. HLA class I and class II types, where available, came from metadata supplied by the sample provider rather than from assay-based typing. Sample metadata almost always included a de-identified subject ID, COVID-19 status, age in years and sex.

TCRbeta CDR3 regions were amplified from genomic DNA using the immunoSEQ Assay, a bias-controlled multiplex PCR. The paper's processing steps were these. The number of nucleated cells in each sample was estimated by amplification of reference gene primers within the assay. To quantify the absolute abundance of each unique TCRbeta CDR3 rearrangement, sequence reads were collapsed and filtered. For each sample, productive Simpson clonality was calculated as the square root of Simpson's diversity index over productive rearrangements. Held by TCRdb, this immuneACCESS table contains in-frame sequences only and omits some clones. Under half of the omission traces to an unresolved V gene where checked; the cause of the rest is unknown. The DNA gave D and trimming, while V, J and clone size come from that table. For this sample the table gives some 100,000 clones, of which about 89% were detected only once. Around 10% of the sample comes from the top ten.

The collaborating institutions used their own protocols to collect whole blood in K2EDTA tubes. For TCRbeta analysis, collaborator samples were shipped as frozen whole blood, as isolated PBMCs, or as DNA extracted from either sample type. The study at large found these results: Clinical and demographic metadata were provided uncurated, with the amount varying by source and participant.

The V end loses 4 bases and the J end loses 5 bases, and a stretch of 21 bases separates them. CDR1 and CDR2 (SGHRS, YFSETQ) derive from the germline V gene. The CDR3 has 16 amino acids, counting the end cysteine and phenylalanine. Only the CDR3 DNA stays, 48 bases, in frame from base 1. Only one count was recorded for this clone. The antigen it recognizes is unknown. Nothing much larger sits one base from this clone, and base qualities are not available. The sequence came from a woman in her 30s with acute or convalescent COVID-19. The chain joins TRBV5-1 to TRBJ1-1, and the D gene may be TRBD1, 6 bases matching. The specimen sequenced was peripheral blood. The CDR3 corresponds to CASSPGGQGRFTEAFF. The nucleotide sequence reads TGCGCCAGCAGCCCGGGGGGGCAGGGTCGGTTTACTGAAGCTTTCTTT.